This is a list of T cell receptor beta chains from one sample in a study of T cells after yellow fever vaccination. Via MiXCR, TCRdb re-called the 5' RACE reads, giving one row per CDR3 protein. The data contain tens of thousands of distinct CDR3 sequences, approximately 7% of them singletons. The sample consisted of CD8+ T cells sorted from PBMCs, taken 15 days after the yellow fever booster vaccination. The receptors derive from a man aged 30-40 years who received the YFV17D yellow fever vaccine. Both conserved end residues are part of each CDR3. D genes are given only for firm matches. Size values are once, few and many counts, or a class for expanded clones, and some rows have none.

TRBV4-3	many	TRBJ2-2	TRBD2	CASSRGLAGGNTGELFF	TGCGCCAGCAGCCGTGGACTAGCGGGAGGTAACACCGGGGAGCTGTTTTTT
TRBV12-3/TRBV12-4	many	TRBJ2-1	.	CASSLSSGPFGEQFF	TGTGCCAGCAGTTTATCCAGCGGACCCTTCGGGGAGCAGTTCTTC
TRBV10-1	many	TRBJ1-1	.	CASTLGRSAEAFF	TGCGCCAGCACCCTGGGACGGAGCGCTGAAGCTTTCTTT
TRBV27	many	TRBJ2-1	TRBD2	CASSQRTSGHRNEQFF	TGTGCCAGCAGTCAACGGACTAGCGGCCACCGCAATGAGCAGTTCTTC
TRBV3-1	.	TRBJ2-2	TRBD1	CATSQESDRVNTGELFF	TGTGCCACCTCCCAAGAGTCGGACAGGGTGAACACCGGGGAGCTGTTTTTT
TRBV6-2/TRBV6-3	many	TRBJ2-1	TRBD2	CASSSGSSYNEQFF	TGTGCCAGCAGTAGCGGGAGCTCCTACAATGAGCAGTTCTTC
TRBV9	few	TRBJ2-7	.	CASSVEETPYEQYF	TGTGCCAGCAGCGTAGAGGAAACCCCCTACGAGCAGTACTTC
TRBV10-3	many	TRBJ2-7	TRBD2	CAIESGQVAGVYEQYF	TGTGCCATCGAATCAGGTCAGGTAGCGGGAGTTTACGAGCAGTACTTC
TRBV15	.	TRBJ2-4	.	CATSRDEGLYKNIQYF	TGTGCCACCAGCAGAGATGAGGGCTTATACAAAAACATTCAGTACTTC
TRBV6-6	many	TRBJ2-5	TRBD2	CASSYSSGTSRETQYF	TGTGCCAGCAGTTACTCGAGTGGGACTAGCAGGGAGACCCAGTACTTC
TRBV5-4	many	TRBJ2-7	TRBD2	CASSGSGRGLLEQYF	TGTGCCAGCAGCGGAAGCGGGAGGGGGCTTCTCGAGCAGTACTTC
TRBV6-5	many	TRBJ1-1	TRBD1	CASSYGTAEAFF	TGTGCCAGCAGTTATGGGACAGCTGAAGCTTTCTTT
TRBV20-1	many	TRBJ1-4	.	CSAREATNEKLFF	TGCAGTGCTAGAGAAGCAACTAATGAAAAACTGTTTTTT
TRBV12-5	few	TRBJ2-1	TRBD2	CASGSPGVPGGQFF	TGTGCTAGTGGTTCCCCCGGAGTCCCGGGGGGGCAGTTCTTC
TRBV12-5	.	TRBJ2-1	.	CASGLVLERGDNEQFF	TGTGCTAGTGGTTTGGTACTGGAAAGGGGCGACAATGAGCAGTTCTTC
TRBV4-3	many	TRBJ2-2	.	CASSQTPGPIWGELFF	TGCGCCAGCAGCCAAACTCCGGGACCCATATGGGGGGAGCTGTTTTTT
TRBV7-2	many	TRBJ2-7	TRBD2	CASSLGLAGPYEQYF	TGTGCCAGCAGCTTAGGACTAGCGGGCCCCTACGAGCAGTACTTC
TRBV6-5	.	TRBJ2-5	.	CASSLPRDQETQYF	TGTGCCAGCAGTTTACCGCGGGATCAAGAGACCCAGTACTTC
TRBV7-8	many	TRBJ2-1	TRBD2	CASWAGGSYNEQFF	TGTGCCAGCTGGGCGGGAGGGTCCTACAATGAGCAGTTCTTC
TRBV12-3/TRBV12-4	.	TRBJ1-2	TRBD1	CASSLHLDRVDGYTF	TGTGCCAGCAGTTTGCACCTGGACAGGGTCGATGGCTACACCTTC
TRBV27	many	TRBJ2-1	.	CASSRINNEQFF	TGTGCCAGCAGTCGCATTAACAATGAGCAGTTCTTC
TRBV20-1	many	TRBJ2-7	TRBD1	CSAASRQGGPHEQYF	TGCAGTGCAGCATCGAGACAGGGTGGTCCCCACGAGCAGTACTTC
TRBV5-6	few	TRBJ2-1	TRBD2	CASSGGTTDGEQFF	TGTGCCAGCAGTGGCGGGACTACGGATGGGGAGCAGTTCTTC
TRBV6-6	few	TRBJ2-7	.	CASQTSSYEQYF	TGTGCCAGCCAGACAAGCAGCTACGAGCAGTACTTC
TRBV7-2	many	TRBJ1-5	.	CASSLNGGGLNQPQHF	TGTGCCAGCAGCTTAAATGGCGGCGGCCTCAATCAGCCCCAGCATTTT
TRBV5-1	many	TRBJ1-1	.	CASSLRPNTEAFF	TGCGCCAGCAGCTTGCGCCCGAACACTGAAGCTTTCTTT
TRBV29-1	.	TRBJ2-1	.	CSVGAGESYNEQFF	TGCAGCGTTGGGGCGGGTGAATCCTACAATGAGCAGTTCTTC
TRBV7-9	many	TRBJ1-1	.	CASSPWGGGDTEAFF	TGTGCCAGCAGCCCATGGGGGGGTGGGGACACTGAAGCTTTCTTT
TRBV7-9	many	TRBJ2-1	.	CASSLGPSKFF	TGTGCCAGCAGCTTAGGGCCCAGCAAATTCTTC
TRBV3-1	few	TRBJ2-5	TRBD2	CASSHGTSGKETQYF	TGTGCCAGCAGCCACGGGACTAGCGGGAAAGAGACCCAGTACTTC
TRBV14	many	TRBJ1-4	.	CASSHQGRNEKLFF	TGTGCCAGCAGCCATCAGGGGAGAAATGAAAAACTGTTTTTT
TRBV7-9	.	TRBJ2-1	.	CASSSPGTPTHPGNEQFF	TGTGCCAGCAGCTCACCCGGGACTCCGACTCACCCAGGCAATGAGCAGTTCTTC
TRBV5-1	many	TRBJ2-3	TRBD2	CASRLNGAGVIDTQYF	TGCGCCAGCCGGTTAAATGGAGCGGGAGTGATAGATACGCAGTATTTT
TRBV20-1	many	TRBJ2-1	TRBD2	CSVRLAGSESNEQFF	TGCAGTGTTAGACTAGCGGGATCCGAAAGTAATGAGCAGTTCTTC
TRBV7-6	many	TRBJ1-4	.	CASSLGETNEKLFF	TGTGCCAGCAGCTTAGGAGAAACTAATGAAAAACTGTTTTTT
TRBV20-1	many	TRBJ2-7	TRBD2	CSASGGTSGYEQYF	TGCAGTGCTAGTGGCGGAACTAGCGGATACGAGCAGTACTTC
TRBV4-2	many	TRBJ2-7	.	CASSQDPQMQYF	TGTGCCAGCAGCCAAGATCCACAGATGCAGTACTTC
TRBV27	.	TRBJ2-6	.	CASSQDISTGANVLTF	TGTGCCAGCAGCCAAGACATCTCCACTGGGGCCAACGTCCTGACTTTC
TRBV5-1	few	TRBJ1-1	TRBD1	CASSSTLGTGNTEAFF	TGCGCCAGCAGCTCTACCCTCGGGACAGGGAACACTGAAGCTTTCTTT
TRBV5-1	many	TRBJ2-1	.	CASSLAPRNEQFF	TGCGCCAGCAGCTTGGCCCCCCGGAATGAGCAGTTCTTC
TRBV13	many	TRBJ2-5	.	CASSTRLEPETQYF	TGTGCCAGCAGCACCCGACTAGAACCAGAGACCCAGTACTTC
TRBV12-3/TRBV12-4	many	TRBJ2-7	.	CASSYLTGSYEQYF	TGTGCCAGCAGTTATTTAACAGGGTCCTACGAGCAGTACTTC
TRBV7-9	many	TRBJ2-7	TRBD2	CASSFGDYYEQYF	TGTGCCAGCAGCTTTGGGGACTACTACGAGCAGTACTTC
TRBV4-1	many	TRBJ2-5	TRBD2	CASSPNPPGLAGGVQETQYF	TGCGCCAGCAGCCCGAATCCCCCGGGACTAGCGGGAGGGGTACAAGAGACCCAGTACTTC
TRBV12-3/TRBV12-4	many	TRBJ2-7	TRBD1	CASSPWRQGGEQYF	TGTGCCAGCAGTCCCTGGCGACAGGGGGGCGAGCAGTACTTC
TRBV20-1	many	TRBJ2-7	.	CSASAGRGSYYEQYF	TGCAGTGCTAGTGCGGGGAGAGGCAGCTACTACGAGCAGTACTTC
TRBV5-1	many	TRBJ2-1	.	CASSPRLSSLSSYNEQFF	TGCGCCAGCAGCCCACGATTATCTTCCCTGAGCTCCTACAATGAGCAGTTCTTC
TRBV7-2	many	TRBJ1-2	.	CASSLAPGDGGGYTF	TGTGCCAGCAGCTTAGCGCCAGGCGACGGAGGGGGCTACACCTTC